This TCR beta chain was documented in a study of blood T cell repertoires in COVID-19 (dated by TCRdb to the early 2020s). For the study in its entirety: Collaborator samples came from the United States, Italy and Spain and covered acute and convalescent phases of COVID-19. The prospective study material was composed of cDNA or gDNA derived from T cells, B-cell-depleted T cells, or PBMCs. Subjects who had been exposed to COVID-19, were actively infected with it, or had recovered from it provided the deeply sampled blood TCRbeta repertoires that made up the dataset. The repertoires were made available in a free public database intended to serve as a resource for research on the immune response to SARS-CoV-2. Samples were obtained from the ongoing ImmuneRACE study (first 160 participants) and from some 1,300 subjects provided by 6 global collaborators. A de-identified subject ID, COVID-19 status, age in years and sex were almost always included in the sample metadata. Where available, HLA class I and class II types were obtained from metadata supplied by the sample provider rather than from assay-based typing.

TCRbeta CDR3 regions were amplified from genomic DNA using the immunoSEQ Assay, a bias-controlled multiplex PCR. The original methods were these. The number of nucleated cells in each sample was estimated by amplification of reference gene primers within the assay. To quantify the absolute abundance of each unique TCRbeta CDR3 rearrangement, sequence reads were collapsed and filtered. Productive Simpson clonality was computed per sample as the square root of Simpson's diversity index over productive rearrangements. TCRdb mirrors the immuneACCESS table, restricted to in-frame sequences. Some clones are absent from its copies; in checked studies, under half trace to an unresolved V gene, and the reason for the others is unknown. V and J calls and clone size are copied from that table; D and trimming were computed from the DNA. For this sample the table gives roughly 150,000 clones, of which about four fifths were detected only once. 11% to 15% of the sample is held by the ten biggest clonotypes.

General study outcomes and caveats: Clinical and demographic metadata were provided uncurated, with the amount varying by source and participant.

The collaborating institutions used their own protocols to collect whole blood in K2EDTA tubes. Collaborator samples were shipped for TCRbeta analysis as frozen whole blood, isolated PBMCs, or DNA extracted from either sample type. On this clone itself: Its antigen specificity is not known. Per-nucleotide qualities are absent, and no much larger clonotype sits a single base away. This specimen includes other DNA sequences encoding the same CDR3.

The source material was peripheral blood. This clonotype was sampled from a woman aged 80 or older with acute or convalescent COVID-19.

The CDR3: CASSYSGGTEAFF. The nucleotide sequence is TGTGCCAGCAGTTACTCGGGGGGAACTGAAGCTTTCTTT. The rearrangement joined TRBV6-6 to TRBJ1-1; possibly the D gene is TRBD1, per 5 matching bases. V and J lose 0 bases and 5 bases, and a span of 7 bases separates them. From the germline V gene (reference sequence), CDR1 is MNHNY and CDR2 is SVGAGI. The CDR3 goes from the cysteine to the phenylalanine over 13 residues. This entry keeps only the CDR3 DNA: 39 bases, framed from base 1.